This paragraph reports one TCR beta chain. Its antigen is currently unknown. Those donating, healthy Caucasian individuals from Russia, were aged about 6 to 100. These data belong to a study of blood T cells in healthy people across ages. Study conclusions and caveats: Measured against age, TCR beta diversity per million T cells decreased in a roughly linear manner. For the donors, CMV status was unknown and possibly confounded expanded clonotype changes.

With a J-beta primer mix and a sample-barcoded 5' primer, a second PCR ran roughly 6 to 11 cycles. MiXCR, applied by TCRdb to the 5' RACE reads, yields one record per CDR3 protein. The sample has 800,000 or so distinct CDR3 sequences, 35% to 50% seen once; the top ten hold 18%. This CDR3 region has 14 residues. Trimming removed 0 bases at V and 1 base at J, with 9 bases between. Germline V gene lookup returns CDR1 DFQATT and CDR2 SNEGSKA (reference sequence). The receptor was isolated from a man older than 75 in good health. This chain joins TRBV20-1 and TRBJ1-1, with D possibly TRBD1 on 6 matching bases. Sequenced input: blood. CDR3 DNA: TGCAGTGCTAGAGAGGCCAGGGGGAACACTGAAGCTTTCTTT. It encodes CSAREARGNTEAFF.